The next 30 T cell receptor beta chains were all read from a single sample in a study of cytotoxic CD8 clonotypes in ibrutinib-treated CLL. Profiling relied on immunoSEQ multiplex PCR, and the TCRdb table lists in-frame clones only, not all of them. The sample holds 150,000 to 200,000 clones; nearly 90% are singletons and the top ten take more than 2.5%. The sequenced sample was PBMCs, obtained at disease progression, from a patient treated with ibrutinib. Receptors were obtained from a human donor with chronic lymphocytic leukemia.

This clone was recorded only once. The gene calls are TRBV15 and TRBJ2-3; D unclear. This CDR3 has 15 residues. The germline V gene has CDR1 LNHNV and CDR2 YYDKDF (reference sequence). Trimming stripped 6 bases from V and 0 bases from J, with 13 bases between. CDR3 in amino acids: CATSIFRVSTDTQYF. As DNA, the CDR3 is TGTGCCACCAGTATTTTTCGCGTTAGCACAGATACGCAGTATTTT.

The genes are TRBV9 and TRBJ1-2; D perhaps matches TRBD1 (5 bases). Per germline, CDR1 SGDLS and CDR2 YYNGEE. Trimming left V 4 bases short and J 5 bases short, with 24 bases between. The CDR3 has 17 amino acids. The CDR3 sequence is CASSPGAQRTPYYGYTF. The CDR3 DNA sequence: TGTGCCAGCAGCCCCGGGGCCCAGAGAACCCCGTATTATGGCTACACCTTC.

The chain carries TRBV19 and TRBJ1-5, with 8 bases identical to TRBD1. V dropped 4 bases and J dropped 5; count of bases not matched to a gene: 7. This CDR3 region has 15 residues. From germline, CDR1 is LNHDA and CDR2 SQIVND (reference sequence). In nucleotides, the CDR3 is TGTGCCAGTAGTACCTGGACAGGGTACGATCAGCCCCAGCATTTT. It yields the protein CASSTWTGYDQPQHF.

The chain links TRBV28 to TRBJ1-4; 8 bases agree with TRBD1. The junction had 9 bases not matched to a gene; V was cut back by 4 bases and J by 8 bases. Germline-derived CDR1 and CDR2 are MDHEN and SYDVKM. The CDR3 runs 15 residues. CDR3 amino acids: CASSSPGTGLEKLFF. DNA of the CDR3: TGTGCCAGCAGTTCCCCCGGGACAGGACTCGAAAAACTGTTTTTT.

V gene TRBV30 combines with J gene TRBJ2-7; 7 bases map to TRBD1. J was trimmed by 2 bases and V by 3 bases; bases with no gene match: 7. CDR3 size: 14 residues. From germline, CDR1 is GTSNPN and CDR2 SVGIG (reference sequence). The CDR3 loop is CAWRNGQAPYEQYF. The CDR3 DNA reads as TGTGCCTGGAGAAACGGACAGGCCCCCTACGAGCAGTACTTC. Full variable domain (outside the CDR3, taken from reference TRBV30 and TRBJ2-7): SQTIHQWPATLVQPVGSPLSLECTVEGTSNPNLYWYRQAAGRGLQLLFYSVGIGQISSEVPQNLSASRPQDRQFILSSKKLLLSDSGFYLCAWRNGQAPYEQYFGPGTRLTVT.

The chain combines TRBV7-9 with TRBJ2-2; the match to TRBD2 covers 9 bases. V trimming: 3 bases; J trimming: 1 base; junction bases outside the gene matches: 3. CDR3 size: 16 residues. The germline gives CDR1 SEHNR, CDR2 FQNEAQ (reference sequence). The CDR3 reads CASSFSLAGNTGELFF. In DNA, the CDR3 is TGTGCCAGCAGCTTTTCACTAGCGGGGAACACCGGGGAGCTGTTTTTT.

This clone occurred a few times. The rearrangement links TRBV6-1 to TRBJ2-1; D is undetermined. V lost 3 bases and J lost 2, with 11 bases in between. The CDR3 has 15 residues. CDR1 and CDR2 (germline): MNHNS, SASEGT. Here the CDR3 reads CASSDETEPYNEQFF. The CDR3 DNA sequence: TGTGCCAGCAGTGATGAGACGGAGCCCTACAATGAGCAGTTCTTC.

The rearrangement links TRBV9 to TRBJ2-2, with 9 bases aligning to TRBD2. Germline V gives CDR1 SGDLS, CDR2 YYNGEE. Losses at the gene ends were 0 bases for V and 6 bases for J; bases not matched to a gene: 3. This CDR3 comprises 15 residues. CDR3 sequence reads: CASSVGGLAPGELFF. The CDR3 DNA reads as TGTGCCAGCAGCGTAGGGGGACTAGCTCCCGGGGAGCTGTTTTTT.

The genes are TRBV11-2 and TRBJ1-1, with D perhaps matching TRBD1 (6 bases). Between the trimmed V and J ends, which lost 6 bases and 5 bases, there was a span of 16 bases. This CDR3 has 14 amino acids. Germline V lookup: CDR1 SGHAT, CDR2 FQNNGV. This chain's CDR3 is CASSIVRGRTEAFF. As DNA, the CDR3 is TGTGCCAGCAGTATAGTCAGGGGTCGAACTGAAGCTTTCTTT.

The chain combines TRBV6-1 with TRBJ1-5; D unresolved. CDR3 size: 14 residues. The V end was cut by 3 bases, the J end by 0 bases, with 6 bases between. Germline V gives CDR1 MNHNS, CDR2 SASEGT. The CDR3 loop reads CASSEVYSNQPQHF. In DNA, the CDR3 is TGTGCCAGCAGTGAGGTGTATAGCAATCAGCCCCAGCATTTT.

The genes are TRBV11-2 and TRBJ1-3; TRBD1 is a possible D gene (5 bases). Germline V gene data show CDR1 as SGHAT and CDR2 as FQNNGV. Between the trimmed V and J ends, which lost 4 bases and 0 bases, there was a span of 13 bases. The CDR3 extends over 16 amino acids. CDR3 in DNA: TGTGCCAGCAGCTCGCCGGGACGGATCTCTGGAAACACCATATATTTT. This translates into CASSSPGRISGNTIYF.

The J gene is TRBJ2-3, the V gene TRBV6-5, with 10 bases fitting TRBD2. The CDR3 has 15 residues. Germline V gene lookup returns CDR1 MNHEY and CDR2 SVGAGI. V shed 7 bases and J 0 bases; nucleotides not matched to a gene: 4. CDR3 in amino acids: CASTVSGRSTDTQYF. The CDR3 bases are TGTGCCAGCACTGTTAGCGGGAGGAGCACAGATACGCAGTATTTT.

This chain connects TRBV28 to TRBJ1-3; 11 nucleotides match TRBD1. This CDR3 has 15 amino acids. Per germline, CDR1 MDHEN and CDR2 SYDVKM. V lost 6 bases and J lost 3; bases outside the gene matches: 4. The CDR3 DNA sequence: TGTGCCAGCAGGGGGACAGGGGGTCTTGGAAACACCATATATTTT. Residues: CASRGTGGLGNTIYF.

Only one count was recorded for this clone. The V call is TRBV19, the J call TRBJ2-1, with 7 bases aligning to TRBD2. This CDR3 has 16 residues. V was pared by 4 bases and J by 0 bases, with 6 bases of the junction left unmatched. Per germline, CDR1 LNHDA and CDR2 SQIVND (reference sequence). CDR3 in DNA: TGTGCCAGTAGTAATACAGCGGGGCACTCCTACAATGAGCAGTTCTTC. This gives the protein CASSNTAGHSYNEQFF.

This sequence joins TRBV4-2 and TRBJ2-7; D is unclear. The CDR3 is 13 amino acids. CDR1 is LGHNA and CDR2 is YNFKEQ in the germline V gene. The germline V and J ends were trimmed by 0 bases and 4 bases, with 7 bases remaining between them. CDR3 DNA sequence: TGTGCCAGCAGCCAAGATGATTATTACGAGCAGTACTTC. Its protein product is CASSQDDYYEQYF.

This chain connects TRBV5-4 to TRBJ1-1; D uncertain. The germline CDR1 and CDR2 sequences are SGHNT and YYREEE (reference sequence). The CDR3 covers 13 residues. Deletions cut 1 base from V and 3 bases from J, with 7 bases between. CDR3 sequence reads: CASSLQFDTEAFF. CDR3 in DNA: TGTGCCAGCAGCTTGCAGTTCGACACTGAAGCTTTCTTT.

The CDR3 here is CASSDNGILSTDTQYF. As DNA, the CDR3 is TGCGCCAGCAGTGACAACGGGATACTTAGCACAGATACGCAGTATTTT. This chain uses TRBV10-1 with TRBJ2-3; possibly TRBD2 for D (5 bases). Deletions cut 3 bases from V and 0 bases from J, with 13 bases between. Germline V gives CDR1 WNHNN, CDR2 SYGVQD (reference sequence). The CDR3 is 16 amino acids.

V and J are TRBV27 and TRBJ2-3, with D possibly being TRBD1 or TRBD2 (6 bases each). Deletions cut 7 bases from V and 6 bases from J, with 23 bases between. CDR1 is MNHEY and CDR2 is SMNVEV in the germline V gene (reference sequence). This CDR3 has 16 residues. Here the CDR3 reads CASKPHGQGSGDTQYF. In nucleotides, the CDR3 is TGTGCCAGCAAACCCCATGGCCAGGGGAGCGGGGATACGCAGTATTTT.

CDR3 sequence reads: CASSLEINYGYTF. Written as DNA, the CDR3 is TGTGCCAGCAGCTTAGAGATAAACTATGGCTACACCTTC. This chain joins TRBV7-9 and TRBJ1-2; D gene uncertain. CDR3 length: 13 amino acids. V was pared by 1 base and J by 2 bases, with 5 bases between. Germline V lookup: CDR1 SEHNR, CDR2 FQNEAQ (reference sequence).

This chain connects TRBV6-5 to TRBJ2-1; a weak D match, TRBD2 (6 bases). Germline-derived CDR1 and CDR2 are MNHEY and SVGAGI. The CDR3 contains 16 residues. Trimming cost V 0 bases and J 0 bases, with 9 bases left between them. This chain's CDR3 is CASSYSFGSSYNEQFF. The CDR3 region has the DNA TGTGCCAGCAGTTACTCGTTCGGGAGCTCCTACAATGAGCAGTTCTTC.

V and J are TRBV5-8 and TRBJ1-5; D unclear. The V end was cut by 5 bases, the J end by 2 bases, with 14 bases between. Per the germline V gene, CDR1 is SGHTS and CDR2 is YDEGEE. The CDR3 has 15 amino acids. The CDR3 loop is CASSWRELGNQPQHF. The CDR3 bases are TGTGCCAGCAGTTGGAGGGAGTTGGGCAATCAGCCCCAGCATTTT.

The gene calls are TRBV27 and TRBJ2-3; 7 nucleotides align to TRBD2. The V segment lost 2 bases and the J segment 1 base; nucleotides outside the gene matches: 9. Germline assignment: CDR1 MNHEY and CDR2 SMNVEV (reference sequence). This CDR3 has 17 amino acids. CDR3 loop: CASSLPGTTSRTDTQYF. The CDR3 DNA reads as TGTGCCAGCAGTTTACCCGGGACTACATCTCGCACAGATACGCAGTATTTT.

V is TRBV19 and J is TRBJ2-5; tentative D call: TRBD2 (6 bases). V was cut by 5 bases and J by 5 bases, with 12 bases left in between. The germline V gene encodes CDR1 LNHDA and CDR2 SQIVND (reference sequence). CDR3 length equals 13 residues. CDR3 loop: CASSFRLEETQYF. The CDR3 coding sequence is TGTGCCAGTAGTTTCAGACTAGAGGAGACCCAGTACTTC.

This clone turned up a few times. The chain recombines TRBV6-1 with TRBJ1-5; TRBD1 is a possible D gene (6 bases). Looked up from germline, CDR1 is MNHNS and CDR2 is SASEGT. V dropped 7 bases and J dropped 9 bases, with 16 bases sitting between them. The CDR3 has 13 residues. The CDR3 nucleotides read TGTGCCAGCAAGGGAGGGGGGATCCCGCCCCAGCATTTT. Amino acid sequence: CASKGGGIPPQHF.

This clone has more than one count but fewer than ten. This chain connects TRBV4-1 to TRBJ1-5, with D uncertain. Trimming removed 2 bases at V and 1 base at J, with 9 bases between. Germline V gene sequence: CDR1 MGHRA, CDR2 YSYEKL. The CDR3 loop spans 15 amino acids. The CDR3 DNA is TGCGCCAGCAGCCAACTGGGCAACAGCAATCAGCCCCAGCATTTT. Translating it yields CASSQLGNSNQPQHF.

V gene TRBV18 combines with J gene TRBJ2-1; D might be TRBD1 (5 bases). Trimming pared 2 bases from V and 4 bases from J, leaving 15 bases between. The germline gives CDR1 KGHSH, CDR2 LQKENI. The CDR3 totals 16 residues. The CDR3, as DNA: TGTGCCAGCTCACCAGACCGTCAGGGTGTTTACAATGAGCAGTTCTTC. Translating gives CASSPDRQGVYNEQFF.

This chain links TRBV19 with TRBJ1-1; 7 bases agree with TRBD1. V was clipped by 5 bases and J by 5 bases; unmatched bases: 11. Germline-derived CDR1 and CDR2 are LNHDA and SQIVND (reference sequence). This CDR3 contains 15 residues. CDR3 loop: CASSFQGVSRTEAFF. In DNA, the CDR3 is TGTGCCAGTAGTTTCCAGGGGGTGTCACGAACTGAAGCTTTCTTT.

The chain recombines TRBV27 with TRBJ1-2, with unresolved D. This CDR3 spans 13 amino acids. CDR1 and CDR2 from the germline V gene are MNHEY and SMNVEV (reference sequence). V shed 3 bases and J shed 5 bases, with 10 bases lying between them. CDR3 loop: CASSFHRIYGYTF. The CDR3 bases are TGTGCCAGCAGTTTCCACCGCATTTATGGCTACACCTTC.

The rearrangement uses TRBV11-2 and TRBJ2-5, with 11 bases that match TRBD2. The CDR3 sequence is 17 residues long. The V segment lost 4 bases and the J segment 3 bases; nucleotides outside the gene matches: 10. From germline, CDR1 is SGHAT and CDR2 FQNNGV. The CDR3 coding sequence is TGTGCCAGCAGCTGGGGGACTAGCGGAGCTATAGAAGAGACCCAGTACTTC. Protein: CASSWGTSGAIEETQYF.

The V and J genes are TRBV27 and TRBJ2-7, with 9 bases matching TRBD1. Trimming cost V 5 bases and J 2 bases; bases outside gene matches: 16. This CDR3 has 18 amino acids. Germline assignment: CDR1 MNHEY and CDR2 SMNVEV (reference sequence). CDR3: CASSLFRDRDFTAYEQYF. The DNA of the CDR3 is TGTGCCAGCAGTCTTTTTCGGGACAGGGATTTCACGGCCTACGAGCAGTACTTC.